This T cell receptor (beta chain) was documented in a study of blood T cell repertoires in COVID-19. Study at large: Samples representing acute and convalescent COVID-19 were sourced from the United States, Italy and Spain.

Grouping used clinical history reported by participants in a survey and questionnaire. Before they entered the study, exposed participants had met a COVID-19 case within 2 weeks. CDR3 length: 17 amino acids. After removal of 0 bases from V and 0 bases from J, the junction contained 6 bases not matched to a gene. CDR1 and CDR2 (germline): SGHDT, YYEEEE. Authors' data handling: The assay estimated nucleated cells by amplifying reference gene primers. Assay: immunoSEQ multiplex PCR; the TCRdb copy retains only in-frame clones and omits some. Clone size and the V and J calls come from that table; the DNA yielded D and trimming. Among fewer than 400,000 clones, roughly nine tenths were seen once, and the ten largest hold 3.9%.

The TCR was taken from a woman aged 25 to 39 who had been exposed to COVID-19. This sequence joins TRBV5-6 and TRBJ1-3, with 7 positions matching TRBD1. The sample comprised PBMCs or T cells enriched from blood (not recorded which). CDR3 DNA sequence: TGTGCCAGCAGCTTGGGACAGGGCGTTTTCTCTGGAAACACCATATATTTT. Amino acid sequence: CASSLGQGVFSGNTIYF.